One sample yielded the 30 T cell receptor beta chains listed below, sequenced in a study of T cell responses to AZD1222 COVID-19 vaccine. Assay used: immunoSEQ multiplex PCR; TCRdb lists only in-frame clones, some missing. This table has approximately 150,000 clones, about 92% appearing once. The sample in question was peripheral blood, obtained 28 days after the second AZD1222 dose. All receptors come from an adult who received the AZD1222 COVID-19 vaccine.

The V gene is TRBV9, the J gene TRBJ1-1; D unclear. Germline CDR1 is SGDLS and CDR2 is YYNGEE. Trimming removed 0 bases at V and 1 base at J, with 7 bases between. The CDR3 extends over 14 amino acids. CDR3 sequence reads: CASSVGGENTEAFF. The CDR3 nucleotides are TGTGCCAGCAGCGTAGGAGGCGAGAACACTGAAGCTTTCTTT.

This chain joins TRBV5-1 and TRBJ2-7; 9 bases match TRBD2. J was trimmed by 2 bases and V by 4 bases; bases with no gene match: 4. The CDR3 extends over 14 amino acids. Germline values: CDR1 SGHRS, CDR2 YFSETQ. The CDR3 region is CASSHSGSTYEQYF. The CDR3, as DNA: TGCGCCAGCAGCCATAGCGGGAGCACCTACGAGCAGTACTTC.

The chain joins TRBV5-8 to TRBJ2-1; 10 nucleotides match TRBD2. The J segment lost 7 bases and the V segment lost 4 bases, leaving 17 bases of the junction unmatched. The CDR3 consists of 18 residues. Germline CDR1 and CDR2: SGHTS and YDEGEE. DNA for the CDR3: TGTGCCAGCAGCCGCGGCCTATACCTAGCGGGAGCTGGGAATGAGCAGTTCTTC. Translation gives CASSRGLYLAGAGNEQFF. Based on the CDR3 plus reference TRBV5-8 and TRBJ2-1, the full variable domain is EAGVTQSPTHLIKTRGQQATLRCSPISGHTSVYWYQQALGLGLQFLLWYDEGEERNRGNFPPRFSGRQFPNYSSELNVNALELEDSALYLCASSRGLYLAGAGNEQFFGPGTRLTVL.

The V gene is TRBV29-1, the J gene TRBJ1-2; D gene ambiguous. Per germline, CDR1 SQVTM and CDR2 ANQGSEA. V shed 4 bases and J shed 5 bases, with 8 bases lying between them. The CDR3 spans 11 residues. CDR3 amino acids: CSVATVYGYTF. The DNA of the CDR3 is TGCAGCGTTGCCACAGTGTATGGCTACACCTTC. The variable domain in full, completed from reference TRBV29-1 and TRBJ1-2, reads SAVISQKPSRDICQRGTSLTIQCQVDSQVTMMFWYRQQPGQSLTLIATANQGSEATYESGFVIDKFPISRPNLTFSTLTVSNMSPEDSSIYLCSVATVYGYTFGSGTRLTVV.

The gene calls are TRBV6-5 and TRBJ2-2; possible D gene TRBD2, 6 bases. CDR1 is MNHEY, CDR2 SVGAGI, per germline. The CDR3 length is 12 residues. CDR3 amino acids: CATGVFSGELFF. CDR3 sequence (DNA): TGTGCTACGGGGGTTTTCAGCGGGGAGCTGTTTTTT.

This chain uses TRBV3-1 (or the pseudogene TRBV3-2) with TRBJ2-7; 15 bases line up with TRBD2. CDR3 length equals 15 residues. V lost 7 bases, J lost 4 bases, and 5 bases stayed unmatched. Germline assignment: CDR1 LGHDT and CDR2 YNNKEL (reference sequence). The CDR3 bases are TGTGCCAGCACCCGGACTAGCGGGAGGGGTTACGAGCAGTACTTC. It codes for CASTRTSGRGYEQYF.

The rearrangement uses TRBV19 and TRBJ1-4; D ambiguous. The germline V and J ends were trimmed by 6 bases and 0 bases, with 11 bases remaining between them. The CDR3 extends over 15 amino acids. Per the germline V gene, CDR1 is LNHDA and CDR2 is SQIVND (reference sequence). This chain's CDR3 is CASSLWSATNEKLFF. CDR3 bases: TGTGCCAGTAGCCTATGGTCAGCAACTAATGAAAAACTGTTTTTT.

The chain couples TRBV21-1 to TRBJ1-5. TRBV21-1 is listed as a pseudogene. This CDR3 comprises 17 residues. The DNA of the CDR3 is TGTGCCAGCAGCTTCCGGGACCCTCTTTATAGCAATCAGCCCCAGCATTTT. Its translation is CASSFRDPLYSNQPQHF.

V gene TRBV12-2 combines with J gene TRBJ1-1; the table's D gene call, TRBD1, was not cross checked with the DNA. TRBV12-2 is designated a pseudogene. This CDR3 region has 12 residues. The CDR3: CASRLRSTEAFF. The CDR3 DNA reads as TGTGCAAGTCGCTTACGCAGCACTGAAGCTTTCTTT.

The chain uses TRBV5-1 and TRBJ1-1; 8 nucleotides agree with TRBD1. Losses at the gene ends were 5 bases for V and 1 base for J; bases not matched to a gene: 13. The CDR3 has 17 residues. Germline V gene lookup returns CDR1 SGHRS and CDR2 YFSETQ. The DNA for the CDR3 is TGCGCCAGCAGTCGCGCCCTCCCCGGGACAGGGAACACTGAAGCTTTCTTT. Its translation is CASSRALPGTGNTEAFF.

This chain links TRBV27 with TRBJ2-7, with D possibly matching TRBD2 (6 bases). This CDR3 contains 14 residues. Germline assignment: CDR1 MNHEY and CDR2 SMNVEV (reference sequence). Trimming stripped 4 bases from V and 0 bases from J, with 10 bases between. CDR3 nucleotides: TGTGCCAGCAGTTGGGCGGGGAGCTCCTACGAGCAGTACTTC. Its protein product is CASSWAGSSYEQYF.

V gene TRBV5-1 combines with J gene TRBJ2-7; 7 nucleotides align to TRBD1. CDR3 size: 13 residues. Germline V CDR1 and CDR2: SGHRS, YFSETQ. J lost 7 bases, V lost 2 bases, and 6 bases had no gene match. The CDR3 sequence is CASSFSQGMEQYF. The CDR3 nucleotides read TGCGCCAGCAGCTTCTCACAGGGGATGGAGCAGTACTTC.

The gene calls are TRBV24-1 and TRBJ2-3; D remains ambiguous. The CDR3 runs 12 residues. Trimming left V 5 bases short and J 7 bases short, with 9 bases between. Germline loops: CDR1 KGHDR, CDR2 SFDVKD. CDR3: CATSGSGNTQYF. The CDR3 DNA reads as TGTGCCACCAGTGGATCTGGGAATACGCAGTATTTT.

This rearrangement joins TRBV30 to TRBJ1-6; tentative D call: TRBD1 (6 bases). The CDR3 has 16 residues. Per the germline V gene, CDR1 is GTSNPN and CDR2 is SVGIG (reference sequence). V gave up 3 bases and J gave up 3 bases, with 15 bases separating them. The CDR3 nucleotides are TGTGCCTGGAGCTGGGGGGGCCTCCACTATAATTCACCCCTCCACTTT. It encodes CAWSWGGLHYNSPLHF.

This clone appeared once. This chain connects TRBV6-6 to TRBJ2-3, with TRBD1 as a possible D gene (5 bases). The CDR3 loop spans 13 amino acids. V lost 8 bases to trimming and J lost 2 bases, with 11 bases between them. Per germline, CDR1 MNHNY and CDR2 SVGAGI (reference sequence). DNA for the CDR3: TGTGCCAGCCTAGGACAAGTCACAGATACGCAGTATTTT. Protein sequence: CASLGQVTDTQYF.

The chain is built from TRBV2 and TRBJ1-6; a possible D gene is TRBD1 (5 bases). This CDR3 spans 17 amino acids. V was clipped by 6 bases and J by 2 bases, with 17 bases between them. The germline gives CDR1 SNHLY, CDR2 FYNNEI. CDR3 loop: CASSPGLPHTYNSPLHF. Written as DNA, the CDR3 is TGTGCCAGCAGCCCGGGACTGCCTCATACCTATAATTCACCCCTCCACTTT.

The chain has TRBV18 and TRBJ1-2; 9 bases agree with TRBD1. The CDR3 totals 15 residues. Germline V lookup: CDR1 KGHSH, CDR2 LQKENI. The V segment lost 3 bases and the J segment 2 bases; nucleotides outside the gene matches: 4. The CDR3 DNA reads as TGTGCCAGCTCACCTGCGGGACAGGGAAACTATGGCTACACCTTC. Translated: CASSPAGQGNYGYTF.

The V call is TRBV27, the J call TRBJ1-2; 9 nucleotides align to TRBD1. V lost 7 bases, J lost 6 bases, and 6 bases stayed unmatched. The V gene's germline CDR1 is MNHEY and CDR2 SMNVEV (reference sequence). This CDR3 has 13 amino acids. CDR3 region: CASKTGQGDGYTF. Written as DNA, the CDR3 is TGTGCCAGCAAGACGGGACAGGGCGATGGCTACACCTTC.

The J gene is TRBJ1-4, the V gene TRBV5-1, with a tentative D call TRBD1 (5 bases). Germline lookup yields CDR1 SGHRS and CDR2 YFSETQ. The CDR3 consists of 13 residues. V was pared by 2 bases and J by 8 bases, with 10 bases between. DNA for the CDR3: TGCGCCAGCAGCTTTGGCAGGGAGGAAAAACTGTTTTTT. It codes for CASSFGREEKLFF. Variable domain in full (rest from reference TRBV5-1 and TRBJ1-4): KAGVTQTPRYLIKTRGQQVTLSCSPISGHRSVSWYQQTPGQGLQFLFEYFSETQRNKGNFPGRFSGRQFSNSRSEMNVSTLELGDSALYLCASSFGREEKLFFGSGTQLSVL.

The chain recombines TRBV25-1 with TRBJ1-4; TRBD1 is a possible D gene (5 bases). Germline V CDR1 and CDR2: MGHDK, SYGVNS. The CDR3 has 17 amino acids. The germline V and J ends were trimmed by 2 bases and 8 bases, with 21 bases remaining between them. The DNA for the CDR3 is TGTGCCAGCAGTGAAGATTTCGGGGGGAACTCCTTCGAAAAACTGTTTTTT. Residues: CASSEDFGGNSFEKLFF.

The chain carries TRBV6-5 and TRBJ1-5; 9 nucleotides line up with TRBD1. This CDR3 is built from 14 residues. Per the germline V gene, CDR1 is MNHEY and CDR2 is SVGAGI. V dropped 6 bases and J dropped 5; count of bases not matched to a gene: 5. CDR3 coding DNA: TGTGCCAGCAGCTTACAGGGGGCGGATCAGCCCCAGCATTTT. Its translation is CASSLQGADQPQHF.

V usage is TRBV3-1 (or the pseudogene TRBV3-2) and J usage is TRBJ1-1; TRBD1 is a possible D gene (5 bases). The V end was cut by 4 bases, the J end by 1 base, with 22 bases between. Germline lookup yields CDR1 LGHDT and CDR2 YNNKEL (reference sequence). CDR3 length: 18 amino acids. The CDR3 coding sequence is TGTGCCAGCAGCCCCGGGGGGGTTGGGGAAGGAGGGAACACTGAAGCTTTCTTT. It translates to CASSPGGVGEGGNTEAFF.

The V gene is TRBV5-1, the J gene TRBJ2-3; D unclear. The V gene's germline CDR1 is SGHRS and CDR2 YFSETQ. The CDR3 contains 17 residues. The V and J ends lost 0 bases and 2 bases respectively, with 16 bases between them. The CDR3 bases are TGCGCCAGCAGCTTGGGATATAGACCCATATCCACAGATACGCAGTATTTT. Protein product: CASSLGYRPISTDTQYF.

This chain uses TRBV4-2 with TRBJ1-3, with D hard to call. The CDR3 covers 16 residues. V was cut by 0 bases and J by 5 bases, with 14 bases left in between. Germline CDR1 reads LGHNA; CDR2 reads YNFKEQ. CDR3 sequence reads: CASSQDWVSGRNTIYF. In nucleotides, the CDR3 is TGTGCCAGCAGCCAAGATTGGGTGTCAGGCCGAAACACCATATATTTT.

This clone has a single count. V usage is TRBV3-1 (or the pseudogene TRBV3-2) and J usage is TRBJ2-2; maybe TRBD2 (6 bases). Per the germline V gene, CDR1 is LGHDT and CDR2 is YNNKEL (reference sequence). This CDR3 has 17 amino acids. Trimming shortened V by 0 bases and J by 0 bases, and 11 bases separated the two germline ends. Here the CDR3 DNA reads TGTGCCAGCAGCCAAGAGGGGAGGCAATCGAACACCGGGGAGCTGTTTTTT. Its translation is CASSQEGRQSNTGELFF.

There are a few counts of this clone. V gene TRBV7-3 combines with J gene TRBJ2-6, with D unclear. CDR1 is SGHTA and CDR2 is FQGTGA in the germline V gene. This CDR3 region has 16 residues. V lost 0 bases to trimming and J lost 0 bases, with 6 bases between them. CDR3: CASSLTLVSGANVLTF. The CDR3 DNA reads TGTGCCAGCAGCTTAACGTTGGTCTCTGGGGCCAACGTCCTGACTTTC.

This clone was detected a few times. V and J are TRBV7-2 and TRBJ2-1, with 13 positions matching TRBD2. This CDR3 contains 14 residues. The V gene end was trimmed by 6 bases and the J gene end by 7 bases; junction bases not matched to a gene: 3. CDR1 and CDR2 (germline): SGHTA, FQGNSA. CDR3 bases: TGTGCCAGCAGTACGGGACTAGCGGGAAATGAGCAGTTCTTC. It encodes CASSTGLAGNEQFF.

The chain links TRBV27 to TRBJ1-1; D is undetermined. The V gene lost 7 bases and the J gene lost 1 base, with 4 bases spanning the gap. CDR1 is MNHEY, CDR2 SMNVEV, per germline (reference sequence). The CDR3 runs to 11 residues. The CDR3 DNA follows: TGTGCCAGCATCCGGAACACTGAAGCTTTCTTT. Residues: CASIRNTEAFF.

This clone was observed once. The CDR3 is CASSVGGRNTPYNEQFF. The CDR3, as DNA: TGTGCCAGCAGCGTAGGAGGGCGGAACACTCCCTACAATGAGCAGTTCTTC. The V gene is TRBV9, the J gene TRBJ2-1, with D possibly matching TRBD2 (5 bases). Germline CDR1 and CDR2: SGDLS and YYNGEE. This CDR3 region has 17 residues. V lost 0 bases, J lost 2 bases, and 15 bases lay in between. The full variable domain, its missing parts supplied by reference TRBV9 and TRBJ2-1, is DSGVTQTPKHLITATGQRVTLRCSPRSGDLSVYWYQQSLDQGLQFLIQYYNGEERAKGNILERFSAQQFPDLHSELNLSSLELGDSALYFCASSVGGRNTPYNEQFFGPGTRLTVL.

The DNA for the CDR3 is TGTGCCAGCAGTTCCTTTTCCCCGCAAGAGACCCAGTACTTC. This codes for CASSSFSPQETQYF. The rearrangement links TRBV27 to TRBJ2-5; D is uncertain. Germline lookup yields CDR1 MNHEY and CDR2 SMNVEV (reference sequence). There are 14 residues in the CDR3. The V end lost 4 bases, the J end lost 2 bases, and 11 bases lay between the germline ends.